This TCR beta chain was obtained from a study of blood T cell repertoires in COVID-19. Sequencing was performed with immunoSEQ multiplex PCR; in TCRdb, only in-frame clones are kept and a portion is missing. The table lists 300,000 to 350,000 clones, around 91% of them singletons. Seattle's enrolled individuals joined amid active infection and were then monitored longitudinally. V gave up 4 bases and J gave up 9 bases; unmatched junction bases: 13. Germline V lookup: CDR1 SGHNT, CDR2 YYREEE (reference sequence). The CDR3 has 17 amino acids. Sequencing was done on a sample of peripheral blood. The chain joins TRBV5-4 to TRBJ1-6; TRBD1 matches 10 bases. This sequence originates from a woman between 35 and 50 years old with COVID-19, enrolled during active disease. The DNA of the CDR3 is TGTGCCAGCAGCGCCAGACAGGGGGCAGTTAGTAGTTCACCCCTCCACTTT. It is translated as CASSARQGAVSSSPLHF.